These 7 T cell receptor beta chains came from one sample sequenced in a study of blood T cell repertoires in COVID-19. Data came from immunoSEQ multiplex PCR; TCRdb stores just in-frame clones and leaves some out. The sample holds fewer than 300,000 clones, around 89% seen once. Specimen: peripheral blood. The receptor set was obtained from a woman aged 35 to 49 who had recovered from COVID-19.

The chain links TRBV4-3 to TRBJ2-1; TRBD1 matches 9 bases. Germline V gene data show CDR1 as LGHNA and CDR2 as YSLEER. Losses at the gene ends were 0 bases for V and 6 bases for J; bases not matched to a gene: 9. The CDR3 is 17 amino acids. The CDR3 region is CASSQDGSGQGSNEQFF. CDR3 DNA sequence: TGCGCCAGCAGCCAAGATGGGTCGGGACAGGGCTCCAATGAGCAGTTCTTC.

The chain employs TRBV7-2 and TRBJ2-5, with D maybe TRBD2 (6 bases). Trimming left V 5 bases short and J 1 base short, with 20 bases between. Germline lookup yields CDR1 SGHTA and CDR2 FQGNSA. CDR3 length: 17 amino acids. The CDR3 reads CASSHQAGRGPQETQYF. The CDR3 nucleotides are TGTGCCAGCAGCCACCAGGCGGGAAGGGGCCCCCAAGAGACCCAGTACTTC.

The genes are TRBV11-2 and TRBJ2-3; tentative D call: TRBD1 (7 bases). CDR1 and CDR2 (germline): SGHAT, FQNNGV. This CDR3 comprises 14 residues. Trimming removed 5 bases at V and 6 bases at J, with 15 bases between. CDR3 nucleotides: TGTGCCAGCAGCCCGAACTCAGGGGGGGATACGCAGTATTTT. This gives the protein CASSPNSGGDTQYF.

The rearrangement joins TRBV19 to TRBJ1-2; D unclear. The CDR3 sequence is 12 residues long. Trimming pared 5 bases from V and 10 bases from J, leaving 14 bases between. In germline, CDR1 is LNHDA, CDR2 SQIVND (reference sequence). CDR3 region: CASSPQAGYYTF. The CDR3, as DNA: TGTGCCAGTAGTCCTCAAGCCGGTTACTACACCTTC.

The V gene is TRBV25-1, the J gene TRBJ1-1; TRBD1 might be the D (6 bases). Germline V gene data show CDR1 as MGHDK and CDR2 as SYGVNS. The V and J ends lost 3 bases and 0 bases respectively, with 17 bases between them. CDR3 length equals 17 residues. This CDR3 reads CASSDSRGALLNTEAFF. The CDR3 coding sequence is TGTGCCAGCAGTGATTCGCGGGGGGCGCTCTTGAACACTGAAGCTTTCTTT.

The chain couples TRBV27 to TRBJ1-2; D uncertain. The V end lost 5 bases, the J end lost 4 bases, and 14 bases lay between the germline ends. Germline values: CDR1 MNHEY, CDR2 SMNVEV (reference sequence). The CDR3 contains 14 residues. CDR3 nucleotides: TGTGCCAGCAGTGACAACAAGGGAGCCTATGGCTACACCTTC. The encoded protein is CASSDNKGAYGYTF.

The gene calls are TRBV19 and TRBJ2-2, with TRBD2 as a possible D gene (5 bases). Germline V lookup: CDR1 LNHDA, CDR2 SQIVND (reference sequence). This CDR3 contains 15 residues. Trimming took 3 bases from V and 5 from J, leaving 13 bases between them. This chain's CDR3 is CASSMGGGLTGELFF. CDR3 sequence (DNA): TGTGCCAGTAGTATGGGTGGAGGCCTTACCGGGGAGCTGTTTTTT.